The entry that follows covers one TCR beta chain sequence. The germline CDR1 and CDR2 sequences are MGHRA and YSYEKL. Trimming removed 4 bases from V and 5 bases from J; junction bases left unmatched: 15. This CDR3 region has 17 residues. This sample stems from a study of shared clonotypes between healthy human individuals. Repertoires were generated with immunoSEQ multiplex PCR, while TCRdb's copy carries only in-frame clones and drops some. The data show more than 400,000 clones, around 95% seen once. The TCR sequence derives from a woman between 25 and 40 years old in good health. V is TRBV4-1 and J is TRBJ2-7; 9 nucleotides align to TRBD1. Source material: naive CD4+ T cells sorted from blood. Regarding subset: CD45RA+ positively selected. CDR3 in amino acids: CASSPVNRDRATHEQYF. The CDR3 DNA reads as TGCGCCAGCAGCCCGGTAAACCGGGACAGGGCCACCCACGAGCAGTACTTC.